Listed below are T cell receptor beta chains from one sample, sequenced in a study of blood T cell repertoires in COVID-19. Using immunoSEQ multiplex PCR, the repertoire was profiled, and TCRdb retains in-frame clones only, with some absent. The sample has some 220,000 clones, 75% to 85% seen once; the top ten hold roughly 13%. The sample was peripheral blood. Receptor source: a human donor in a cohort sampled during active COVID-19. CDR3s include the opening cysteine and the closing phenylalanine or tryptophan. The D gene is left open where the match is weak. Size tells how often a clone was seen (once, few, many) or the class of an expanded clone, and some rows leave it out.

>TRBD2|14|NA|TRBJ2-1|TRBV7-9
CASSVSGTTNEQFF
TGTGCCAGCAGCGTCTCCGGGACTACAAATGAGCAGTTCTTC
>NA|15|NA|TRBJ1-5|TRBV2
CASRDSGTRNQPQHF
TGTGCCAGCAGGGACAGCGGTACCAGAAATCAGCCCCAGCATTTT
>TRBD1|15|few|TRBJ2-5|TRBV7-8
CASSRDRGTRETQYF
TGTGCCAGCAGCCGAGACAGGGGGACGAGGGAGACCCAGTACTTC
>NA|14|NA|TRBJ1-1|TRBV14
CASSQGARNTEAFF
TGTGCCAGCAGCCAGGGCGCGAGGAACACTGAAGCTTTCTTT
>NA|14|NA|TRBJ1-2|TRBV7-9
CASSLVESQLGYTF
TGTGCCAGCAGCTTAGTGGAGAGCCAGCTTGGCTACACCTTC
>NA|11|NA|TRBJ1-1|TRBV20-1
CSASVNTEAFF
TGCAGTGCCTCGGTGAACACTGAAGCTTTCTTT
>TRBD1|13|once|TRBJ2-5|TRBV19
CASSGTEKETQYF
TGTGCCAGTTCCGGGACAGAAAAAGAGACCCAGTACTTC
>TRBD1|14|NA|TRBJ1-1|TRBV19
CASSPWGQYTEAFF
TGTGCCAGTAGTCCCTGGGGACAGTACACTGAAGCTTTCTTT
>NA|15|NA|TRBJ2-1|TRBV7-2
CASSLVVRVGNEQFF
TGTGCCAGCAGCTTAGTGGTGCGGGTGGGGAATGAGCAGTTCTTC
>TRBD2|16|NA|TRBJ2-7|TRBV24-1
CATSDPAASGRYEQYF
TGTGCCACCAGTGACCCGGCGGCTAGCGGGAGATACGAGCAGTACTTC
>NA|13|NA|TRBJ2-5|TRBV5-1
CASSFLSGETQYF
TGCGCCAGCAGCTTCCTATCGGGGGAGACCCAGTACTTC
>NA|13|NA|TRBJ1-4|TRBV2
CASSEEGDEKLFF
TGTGCCAGCAGTGAAGAAGGAGATGAAAAACTGTTTTTT
>TRBD1|14|once|TRBJ1-4|TRBV30
CAWSVRQGNEKLFF
TGTGCCTGGAGTGTACGACAGGGTAATGAAAAACTGTTTTTT
>NA|18|NA|TRBJ1-5|TRBV6-1
CASSEAGGVWAGNQPQHF
TGTGCCAGCAGTGAAGCGGGGGGGGTTTGGGCCGGCAATCAGCCCCAGCATTTT
>TRBD1|15|NA|TRBJ1-2|TRBV6-5
CASSPWTGESYGYTF
TGTGCCAGCAGCCCCTGGACAGGAGAATCCTATGGCTACACCTTC
>TRBD1|15|NA|TRBJ1-2|TRBV24-1
CATSDPGQGNYGYTF
TGTGCCACCAGTGATCCCGGACAGGGGAACTATGGCTACACCTTC
>TRBD1|15|NA|TRBJ1-2|TRBV18
CASSPRGQGEEGYTF
TGTGCCAGCTCTCCCCGGGGACAGGGAGAGGAGGGCTACACCTTC
>TRBD1|14|NA|TRBJ1-5|TRBV6-6
CASSRQGPNQPQHF
TGTGCCAGCAGCCGACAGGGGCCCAATCAGCCCCAGCATTTT
>NA|15|NA|TRBJ2-2|TRBV5-1
CASKRGTSNTGELFF
TGCGCCAGCAAAAGGGGCACTTCGAACACCGGGGAGCTGTTTTTT
>TRBD1|14|NA|TRBJ1-1|TRBV7-2
CASSSNPDRVEAFF
TGTGCCAGCAGCTCGAATCCTGACAGGGTGGAAGCTTTCTTT
>NA|13|NA|TRBJ1-1|TRBV7-9
CASSLGQATEAFF
TGTGCCAGCAGCTTAGGGCAGGCCACTGAAGCTTTCTTT
>TRBD2|15|NA|TRBJ2-1|TRBV5-6
CASSADGRAYNEQFF
TGTGCCAGCAGCGCTGACGGGAGGGCCTACAATGAGCAGTTCTTC
>TRBD2|14|NA|TRBJ2-3|TRBV29-1
CSVASSGLRYTQYF
TGCAGCGTCGCCTCTAGCGGCCTTCGGTATACGCAGTATTTT
>NA|16|NA|TRBJ2-5|TRBV5-1
CASSLWFTGYQETQYF
TGCGCCAGCAGCTTGTGGTTCACGGGGTACCAAGAGACCCAGTACTTC
>NA|15|few|TRBJ2-3|TRBV5-1
CASTFGDHFTDTQYF
TGCGCCAGCACCTTTGGAGACCATTTTACAGATACGCAGTATTTT
>NA|14|NA|TRBJ2-7|TRBV7-8
CASSPRDTSYEQYF
TGTGCCAGCAGCCCCCGGGACACTTCCTACGAGCAGTACTTC
>NA|13|NA|TRBJ1-2|TRBV4-2
CASSQTGSYGYTF
TGTGCCAGCAGCCAAACAGGGAGCTATGGCTACACCTTC
>NA|13|NA|TRBJ2-7|TRBV5-6
CATTRRLDYEQYF
TGTGCCACCACCCGGCGGCTCGACTACGAGCAGTACTTC
>TRBD1|17|NA|TRBJ1-1|TRBV7-8
CASSLRSGTALNTEAFF
TGTGCCAGCAGCTTAAGATCCGGGACAGCATTGAACACTGAAGCTTTCTTT
>TRBD1|17|few|TRBJ2-7|TRBV27
CASSLFPGTGSSYEQYF
TGTGCCAGCAGTTTATTCCCCGGGACAGGGTCCTCCTACGAGCAGTACTTC